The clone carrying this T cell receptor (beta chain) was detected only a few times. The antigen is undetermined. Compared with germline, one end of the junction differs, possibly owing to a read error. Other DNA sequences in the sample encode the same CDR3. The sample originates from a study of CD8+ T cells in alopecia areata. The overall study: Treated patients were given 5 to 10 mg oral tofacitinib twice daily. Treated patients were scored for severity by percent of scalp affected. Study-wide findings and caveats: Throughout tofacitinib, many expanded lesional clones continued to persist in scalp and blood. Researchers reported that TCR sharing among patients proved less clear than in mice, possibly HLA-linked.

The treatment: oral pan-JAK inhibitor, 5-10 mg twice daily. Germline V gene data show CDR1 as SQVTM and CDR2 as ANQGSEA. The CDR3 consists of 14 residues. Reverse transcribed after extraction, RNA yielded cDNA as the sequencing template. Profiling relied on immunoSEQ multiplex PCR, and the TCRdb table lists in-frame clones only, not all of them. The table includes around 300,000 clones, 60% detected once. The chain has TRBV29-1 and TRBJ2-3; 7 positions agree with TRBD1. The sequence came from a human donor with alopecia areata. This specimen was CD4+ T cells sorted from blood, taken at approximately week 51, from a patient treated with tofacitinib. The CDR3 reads CSVEGGRGTDTQYF. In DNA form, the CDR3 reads TGCAGCGTCGAAGGGGGCCGGGGCACAGATACGCAGTATTTT.